This TCR beta chain is drawn from a study of identifying expanded T cells in peripheral blood (dated by TCRdb to between 2019 and 2020). Context from the whole study: Technical replicates were generated by sequencing separate aliquots of the same genomic DNA pool, and four replicates were compared pairwise.

In regard to this clone: The specificity of this receptor is unknown. No qualities accompany the bases; no much larger clone lies one base away.

Summary of the overall study and its limitations: Approximately 1.2 differentially abundant clones were flagged by the binomial model between technical replicates, whereas about 15 and 19 were flagged over roughly two weeks and four weeks, respectively. The authors expected that over much longer intervals, such as months to years, biological variance in healthy repertoires might increase even further. Across all healthy-donor time intervals, the beta-binomial model significantly cut both the number of clones called differentially abundant and the false-positive rate. In all healthy donors, the variance in clone template counts between samples taken 2 to 3 weeks apart rose significantly as total template count increased.

TCRbeta CDR3 regions were profiled by bias-controlled multiplex PCR amplification of genomic DNA with the immunoSEQ Assay. In the paper's pipeline: To quantify the absolute abundance of each unique TCRbeta CDR3 region, the sequences were collapsed and filtered. Differential abundance was tested with a binomial (Fisher-equivalent) model and with a beta-binomial model adding time-dependent variance fitted from healthy donors. Clones with fewer than 5 combined templates were removed, and a clone was called differentially abundant if the clone's Benjamini-Hochberg FDR was below 0.01. The form v = (b*log(k)+a)^2 was used to model beta-binomial variance as a function of total template count across the two samples. Held by TCRdb, this immuneACCESS table contains in-frame sequences only and omits some clones. Under half of the omission traces to an unresolved V gene where checked; the cause of the rest is unknown. V and J calls and clone size are copied from that table; D and trimming were computed from the DNA. In all, the sample holds about 58,000 clones, and around four fifths of those were seen once. The ten largest clones add up to about a sixth of the sample.

CDR1 and CDR2 (GTSNPN, SVGIG) derive from the germline V gene (reference sequence). The CDR3, from cysteine to phenylalanine, totals 14 residues. The only DNA kept is the CDR3, 42 bases in frame from the first base. The trim is 8 bases for V and 3 bases for J, with a gap of 19 bases between the germline ends. No immune events such as infections were documented for the healthy donors during the collection period. Time-dependent variance in a beta-binomial model of T-cell clone differential abundance was calibrated using healthy-donor blood repertoires as a training cohort. There were roughly 10 healthy donors in the training cohort, of whom 3 were female and 7 were male. Donor ages ranged from 29 to 64 years, with an average of approximately 43 years. Obtained from a commercial supplier, whole blood was collected from each healthy donor at three time points set around 14 days apart. For immunosequencing, genomic DNA was extracted from whole blood that had not been sorted.

This chain is built from TRBV30 and TRBJ1-2, with TRBD1 as a weak D call on 6 bases. The receptor was derived from a person aged 18 to 70 in good health. What was sequenced was blood. Here the CDR3 is given as CALTHWGRDYGYTF. The sequenced DNA: TGTGCCCTGACTCACTGGGGGCGCGACTATGGCTACACCTTC.